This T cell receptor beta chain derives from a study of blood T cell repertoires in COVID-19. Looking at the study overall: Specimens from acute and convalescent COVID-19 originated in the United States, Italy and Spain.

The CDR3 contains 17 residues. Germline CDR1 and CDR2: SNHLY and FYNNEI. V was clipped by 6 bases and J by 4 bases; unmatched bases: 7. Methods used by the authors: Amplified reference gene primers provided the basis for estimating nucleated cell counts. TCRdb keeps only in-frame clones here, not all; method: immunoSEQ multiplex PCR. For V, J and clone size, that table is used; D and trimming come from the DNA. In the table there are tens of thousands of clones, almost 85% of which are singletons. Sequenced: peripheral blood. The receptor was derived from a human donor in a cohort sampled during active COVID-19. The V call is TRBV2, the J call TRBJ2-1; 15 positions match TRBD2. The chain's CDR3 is CASRPGTSGGRYNEQFF. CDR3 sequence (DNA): TGTGCCAGCAGACCCGGGACTAGCGGGGGGCGGTACAATGAGCAGTTCTTC. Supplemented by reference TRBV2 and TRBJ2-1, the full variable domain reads EPEVTQTPSHQVTQMGQEVILRCVPISNHLYFYWYRQILGQKVEFLVSFYNNEISEKSEIFDDQFSVERPDGSNFTLKIRSTKLEDSAMYFCASRPGTSGGRYNEQFFGPGTRLTVL.